A selection of T cell receptor beta chains follows, all from one sample in a study of graft-versus-host responses after intestinal transplantation. The assay was immunoSEQ multiplex PCR, and TCRdb's table has in-frame clones only and misses some. The sample yields 35,000 to 45,000 clones, roughly 90% seen once. The source material was PBMCs, sampled 524 days after transplant. These receptors originate from a human patient who received an intestinal transplant, so some T cells may come from the graft donor. The CDR3 runs from the conserved cysteine through the conserved F or W. A D gene is named only where the DNA matches it firmly.

V gene	J gene	D gene	CDR3 protein	CDR3 DNA
TRBV28	TRBJ1-1	TRBD1	CASSLDRGPEAFF	TGTGCCAGCAGCCTGGACAGGGGCCCTGAAGCTTTCTTT
TRBV19	TRBJ1-3	TRBD1	CASSMRGQFLSGNTIYF	TGTGCCAGTAGTATGAGGGGACAGTTCCTCTCTGGAAACACCATATATTTT
TRBV6-1	TRBJ1-2	.	CASSEQGKYGYTF	TGTGCCAGCAGTGAACAGGGGAAGTATGGCTACACCTTC
TRBV9	TRBJ2-1	.	CASSVSSGSYNEQFF	TGTGCCAGCAGCGTAAGTAGCGGTTCCTACAATGAGCAGTTCTTC
TRBV28	TRBJ2-2	TRBD2	CASSPSGRDTGELFF	TGTGCCAGCAGTCCTAGCGGGAGGGACACCGGGGAGCTGTTTTTT
TRBV30	TRBJ2-3	.	CAWSGVRDTQYF	TGTGCCTGGAGCGGGGTGAGAGATACGCAGTATTTT
TRBV15	TRBJ2-7	.	CATSLGMGSLLYEQYF	TGTGCCACCAGCCTTGGTATGGGCAGCCTTCTCTACGAGCAGTACTTC
TRBV7-7	TRBJ2-1	.	CASSYSTGLSPHEQFF	TGTGCTAGCAGCTATTCTACGGGCCTTTCCCCCCATGAGCAGTTCTTC
TRBV11-2	TRBJ2-1	TRBD2	CASSSSSGRAIEQFF	TGTGCCAGCAGTTCCTCTAGCGGGAGGGCCATCGAGCAGTTCTTC
TRBV5-1	TRBJ2-7	.	CASSLALAGSEQYF	TGCGCCAGCAGCTTGGCCCTTGCGGGGAGCGAGCAGTACTTC
TRBV2	TRBJ2-5	.	CASSTHGQETQYF	TGTGCCAGCAGCACACATGGGCAAGAGACCCAGTACTTC
TRBV6-5	TRBJ1-1	.	CASSYSRAGGEAFF	TGTGCCAGCAGTTACTCCCGGGCCGGAGGTGAAGCTTTCTTT
TRBV13	TRBJ1-2	.	CASSPEDEMDYGYTF	TGTGCCAGCAGCCCAGAGGACGAGATGGACTATGGCTACACCTTC
TRBV7-2	TRBJ2-5	.	CASSLGIMRVETQYF	TGTGCCAGCAGCTTAGGAATAATGAGGGTGGAGACCCAGTACTTC
TRBV5-1	TRBJ1-1	.	CASSLTGYVNTEAFF	TGCGCCAGCAGCTTGACAGGGTATGTGAACACTGAAGCTTTCTTT
TRBV5-1	TRBJ2-7	TRBD1	CASSSRTGTYEQYF	TGCGCCAGCAGCTCGAGGACAGGAACGTACGAGCAGTACTTC